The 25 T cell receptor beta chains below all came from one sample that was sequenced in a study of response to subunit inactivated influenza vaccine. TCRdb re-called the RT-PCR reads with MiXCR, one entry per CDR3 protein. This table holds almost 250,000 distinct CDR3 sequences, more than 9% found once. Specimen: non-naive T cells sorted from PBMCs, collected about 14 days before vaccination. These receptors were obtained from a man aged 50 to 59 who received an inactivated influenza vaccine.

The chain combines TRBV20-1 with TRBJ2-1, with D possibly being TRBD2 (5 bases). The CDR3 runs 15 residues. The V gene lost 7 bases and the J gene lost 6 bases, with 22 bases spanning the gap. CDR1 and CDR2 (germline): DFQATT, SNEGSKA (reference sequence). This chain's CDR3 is CSGIPYSVPGNEQFF. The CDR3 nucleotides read TGCAGTGGAATACCCTATAGCGTCCCGGGCAATGAGCAGTTCTTC.

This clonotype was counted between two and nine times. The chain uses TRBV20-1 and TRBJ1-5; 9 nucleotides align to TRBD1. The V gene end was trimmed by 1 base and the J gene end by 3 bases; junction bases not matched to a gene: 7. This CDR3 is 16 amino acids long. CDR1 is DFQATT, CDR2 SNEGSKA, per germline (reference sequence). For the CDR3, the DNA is TGCAGTGCTAGAGCGATCACAGGGGGCAACAATCAGCCCCAGCATTTT. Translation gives CSARAITGGNNQPQHF.

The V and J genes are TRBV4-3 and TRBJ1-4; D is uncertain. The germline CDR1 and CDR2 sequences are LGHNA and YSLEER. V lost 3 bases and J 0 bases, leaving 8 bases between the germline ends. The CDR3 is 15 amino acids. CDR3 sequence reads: CASSHRAATNEKLFF. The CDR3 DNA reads TGCGCCAGCAGCCACCGGGCTGCAACTAATGAAAAACTGTTTTTT.

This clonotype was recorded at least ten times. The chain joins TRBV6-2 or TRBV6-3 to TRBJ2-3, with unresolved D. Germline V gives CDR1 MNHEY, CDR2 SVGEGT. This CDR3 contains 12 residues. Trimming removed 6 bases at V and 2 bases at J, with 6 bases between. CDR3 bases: TGTGCCAGCAGCGAACACACAGATACGCAGTATTTT. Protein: CASSEHTDTQYF.

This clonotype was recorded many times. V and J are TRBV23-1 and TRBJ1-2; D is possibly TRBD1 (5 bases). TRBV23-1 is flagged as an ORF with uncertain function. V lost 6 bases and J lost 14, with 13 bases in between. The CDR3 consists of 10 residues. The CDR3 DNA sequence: TGCGCCAGCAGCAGAACGGGGGAGACCTTC. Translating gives CASSRTGETF.

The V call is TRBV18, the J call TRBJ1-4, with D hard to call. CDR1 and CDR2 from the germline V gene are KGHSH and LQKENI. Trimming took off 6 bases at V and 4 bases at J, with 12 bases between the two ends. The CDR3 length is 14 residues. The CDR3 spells CASSSDGFNEKLFF. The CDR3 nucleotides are TGTGCCAGCTCGTCGGACGGATTTAATGAAAAACTGTTTTTT.

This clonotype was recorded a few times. This chain's CDR3 is CASSPGTSGVRNIQYF. The CDR3 bases are TGTGCCAGCAGCCCAGGCACCTCGGGGGTAAGGAACATTCAGTACTTC. The chain employs TRBV3-1 and TRBJ2-4; the D gene is possibly TRBD2 (6 bases). CDR3 length equals 16 residues. Looked up from germline, CDR1 is LGHDT and CDR2 is YNNKEL (reference sequence). V gave up 4 bases and J gave up 7 bases, with 20 bases separating them.

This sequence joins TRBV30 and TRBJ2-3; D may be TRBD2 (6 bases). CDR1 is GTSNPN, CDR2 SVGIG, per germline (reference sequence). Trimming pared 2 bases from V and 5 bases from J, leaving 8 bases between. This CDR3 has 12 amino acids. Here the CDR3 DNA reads TGTGCCTGGAGTCGGAGGGGAGATACGCAGTATTTT. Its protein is CAWSRRGDTQYF.

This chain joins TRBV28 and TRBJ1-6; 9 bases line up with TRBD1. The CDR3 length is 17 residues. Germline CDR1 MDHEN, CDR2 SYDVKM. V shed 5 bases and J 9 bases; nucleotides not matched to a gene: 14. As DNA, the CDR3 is TGTGCCAGCAGTCGCTTCTCCGGGACAGGGACCAGTTCACCCCTCCACTTT. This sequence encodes CASSRFSGTGTSSPLHF. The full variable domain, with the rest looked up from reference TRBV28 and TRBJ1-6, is DVKVTQSSRYLVKRTGEKVFLECVQDMDHENMFWYRQDPGLGLRLIYFSYDVKMKEKGDIPEGYSVSREKKERFSLILESASTNQTSMYLCASSRFSGTGTSSPLHFGNGTRLTVT.

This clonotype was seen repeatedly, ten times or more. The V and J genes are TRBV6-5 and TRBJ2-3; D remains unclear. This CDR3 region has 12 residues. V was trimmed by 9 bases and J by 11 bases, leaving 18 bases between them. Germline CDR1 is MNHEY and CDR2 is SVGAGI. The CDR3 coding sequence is TGTGCCAGTTCCGATGGTGGATCTAAGCAGTATTTT. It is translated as CASSDGGSKQYF.

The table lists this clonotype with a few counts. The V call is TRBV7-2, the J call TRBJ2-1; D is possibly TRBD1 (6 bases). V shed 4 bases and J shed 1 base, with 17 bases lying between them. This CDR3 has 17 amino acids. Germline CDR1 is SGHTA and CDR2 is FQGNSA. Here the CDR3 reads CASSSFPRGSSYNEQFF. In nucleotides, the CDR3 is TGTGCCAGCAGCTCGTTCCCGAGGGGGAGTTCCTACAATGAGCAGTTCTTC.

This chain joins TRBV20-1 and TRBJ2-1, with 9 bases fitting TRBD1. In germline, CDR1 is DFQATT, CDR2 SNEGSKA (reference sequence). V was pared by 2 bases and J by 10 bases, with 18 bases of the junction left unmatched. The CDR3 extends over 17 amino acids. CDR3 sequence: CSARKDRGHSGALEQFF. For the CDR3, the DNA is TGCAGTGCTAGAAAGGACAGGGGTCACAGCGGGGCCCTGGAGCAGTTCTTC.

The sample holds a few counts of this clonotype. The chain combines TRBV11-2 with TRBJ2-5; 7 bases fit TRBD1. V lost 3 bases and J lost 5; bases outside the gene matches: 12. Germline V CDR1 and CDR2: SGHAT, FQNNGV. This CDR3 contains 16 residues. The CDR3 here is CASSFRTGKRVETQYF. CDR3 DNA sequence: TGTGCCAGCAGCTTTAGGACAGGAAAAAGGGTCGAGACCCAGTACTTC. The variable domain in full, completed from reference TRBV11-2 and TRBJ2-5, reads EAGVAQSPRYKIIEKRQSVAFWCNPISGHATLYWYQQILGQGPKLLIQFQNNGVVDDSQLPKDRFSAERLKGVDSTLKIQPAKLEDSAVYLCASSFRTGKRVETQYFGPGTRLLVL.

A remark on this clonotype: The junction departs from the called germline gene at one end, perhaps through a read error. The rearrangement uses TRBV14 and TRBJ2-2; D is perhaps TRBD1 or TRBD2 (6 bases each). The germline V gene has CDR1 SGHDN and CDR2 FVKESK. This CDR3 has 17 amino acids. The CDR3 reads CANSQVEGRGFTGELFF. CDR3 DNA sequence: TGTGCCAACAGCCAAGTGGAGGGCAGGGGATTCACCGGGGAGCTGTTTTTT.

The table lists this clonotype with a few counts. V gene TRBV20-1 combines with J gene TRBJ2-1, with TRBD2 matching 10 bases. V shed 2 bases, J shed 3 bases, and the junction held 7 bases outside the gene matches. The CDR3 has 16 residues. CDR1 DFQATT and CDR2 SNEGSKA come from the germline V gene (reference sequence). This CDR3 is CSARSLAGGHYNEQFF. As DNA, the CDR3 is TGCAGTGCTAGATCGTTAGCGGGAGGACACTACAATGAGCAGTTCTTC.

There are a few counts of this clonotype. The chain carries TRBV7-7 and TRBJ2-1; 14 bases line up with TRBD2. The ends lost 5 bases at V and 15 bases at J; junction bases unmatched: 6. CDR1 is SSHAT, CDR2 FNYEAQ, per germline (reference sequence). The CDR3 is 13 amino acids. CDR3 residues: CASSVGLAGEVFF. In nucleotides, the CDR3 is TGTGCCAGCAGCGTGGGACTAGCGGGAGAGGTGTTCTTC. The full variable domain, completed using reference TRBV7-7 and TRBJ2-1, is GAGVSQSPRYKVTKRGQDVTLRCDPISSHATLYWYQQALGQGPEFLTYFNYEAQPDKSGLPSDRFSAERPEGSISTLTIQRTEQRDSAMYRCASSVGLAGEVFFGPGTRLTVL.

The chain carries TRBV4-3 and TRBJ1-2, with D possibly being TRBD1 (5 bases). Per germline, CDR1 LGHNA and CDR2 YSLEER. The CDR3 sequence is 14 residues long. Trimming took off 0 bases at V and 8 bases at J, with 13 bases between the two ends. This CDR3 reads CASSQEAGRVGYTF. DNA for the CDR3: TGCGCCAGCAGCCAAGAGGCAGGGCGGGTCGGCTACACCTTC.

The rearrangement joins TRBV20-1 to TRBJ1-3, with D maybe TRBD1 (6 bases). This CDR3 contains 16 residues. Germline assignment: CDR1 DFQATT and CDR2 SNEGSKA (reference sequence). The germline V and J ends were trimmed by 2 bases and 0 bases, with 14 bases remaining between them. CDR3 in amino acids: CSARMDRGLSGNTIYF. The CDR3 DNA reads TGCAGTGCTAGAATGGACCGGGGGCTCTCTGGAAACACCATATATTTT.

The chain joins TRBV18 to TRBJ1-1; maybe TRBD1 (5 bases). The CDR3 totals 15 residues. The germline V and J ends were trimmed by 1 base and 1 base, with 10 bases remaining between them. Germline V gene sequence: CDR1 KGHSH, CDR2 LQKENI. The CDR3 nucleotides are TGTGCCAGCTCACCACGGGAGGGGCCGAACACTGAAGCTTTCTTT. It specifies CASSPREGPNTEAFF.

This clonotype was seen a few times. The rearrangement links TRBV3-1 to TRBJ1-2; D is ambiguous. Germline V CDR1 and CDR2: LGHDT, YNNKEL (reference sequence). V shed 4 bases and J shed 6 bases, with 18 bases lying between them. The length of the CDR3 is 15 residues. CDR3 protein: CASSPTSLGSDGYTF. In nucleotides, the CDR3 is TGTGCCAGCAGCCCGACCTCCCTGGGTTCCGATGGCTACACCTTC.

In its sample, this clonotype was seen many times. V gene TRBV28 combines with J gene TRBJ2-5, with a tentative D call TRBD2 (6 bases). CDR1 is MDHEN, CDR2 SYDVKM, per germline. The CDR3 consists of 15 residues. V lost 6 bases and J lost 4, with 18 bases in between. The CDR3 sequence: CASSARLDSVETQYF. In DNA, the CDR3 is TGTGCCAGCAGCGCCCGACTAGATAGTGTAGAGACCCAGTACTTC.

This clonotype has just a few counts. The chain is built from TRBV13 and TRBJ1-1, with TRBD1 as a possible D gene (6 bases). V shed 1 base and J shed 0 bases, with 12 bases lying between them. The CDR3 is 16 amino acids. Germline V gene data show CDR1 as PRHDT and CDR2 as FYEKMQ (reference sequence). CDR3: CASSLEQGRMNTEAFF. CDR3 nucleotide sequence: TGTGCCAGCAGCTTAGAACAGGGAAGGATGAACACTGAAGCTTTCTTT.

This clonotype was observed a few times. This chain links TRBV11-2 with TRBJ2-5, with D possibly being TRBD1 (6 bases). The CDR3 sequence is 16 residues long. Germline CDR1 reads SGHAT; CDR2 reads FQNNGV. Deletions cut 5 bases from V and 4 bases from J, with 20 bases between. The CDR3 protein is CASSPPTGLRGETQYF. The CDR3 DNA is TGTGCCAGCAGCCCGCCGACAGGCCTGAGGGGAGAGACCCAGTACTTC.

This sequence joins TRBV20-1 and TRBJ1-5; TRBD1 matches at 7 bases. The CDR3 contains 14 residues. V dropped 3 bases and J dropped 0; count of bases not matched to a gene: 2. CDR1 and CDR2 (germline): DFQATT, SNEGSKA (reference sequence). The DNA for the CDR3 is TGCAGTGCTAGGACAGGGTATAGCAATCAGCCCCAGCATTTT. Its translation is CSARTGYSNQPQHF.

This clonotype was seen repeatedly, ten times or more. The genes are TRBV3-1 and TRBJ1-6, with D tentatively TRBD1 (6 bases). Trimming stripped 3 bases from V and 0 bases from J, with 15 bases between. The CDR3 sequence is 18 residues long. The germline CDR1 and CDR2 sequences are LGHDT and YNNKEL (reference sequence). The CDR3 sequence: CASSHGGHISSYNSPLHF. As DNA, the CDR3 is TGTGCCAGCAGCCACGGGGGGCACATCAGCTCCTATAATTCACCCCTCCACTTT.